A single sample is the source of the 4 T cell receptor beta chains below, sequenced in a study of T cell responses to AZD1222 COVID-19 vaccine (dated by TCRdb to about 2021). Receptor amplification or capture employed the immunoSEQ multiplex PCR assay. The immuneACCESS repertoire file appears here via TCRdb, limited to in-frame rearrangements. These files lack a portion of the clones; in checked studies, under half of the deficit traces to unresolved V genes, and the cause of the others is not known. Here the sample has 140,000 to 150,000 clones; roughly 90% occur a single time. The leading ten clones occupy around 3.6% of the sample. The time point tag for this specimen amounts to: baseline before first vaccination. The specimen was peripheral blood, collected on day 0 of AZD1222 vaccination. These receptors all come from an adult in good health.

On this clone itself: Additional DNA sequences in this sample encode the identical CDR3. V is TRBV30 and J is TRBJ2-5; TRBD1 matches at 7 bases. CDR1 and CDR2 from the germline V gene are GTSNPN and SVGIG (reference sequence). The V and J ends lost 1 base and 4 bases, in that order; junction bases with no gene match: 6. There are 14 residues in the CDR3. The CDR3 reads CAWSGDRVGETQYF. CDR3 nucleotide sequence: TGTGCCTGGAGTGGCGACAGGGTGGGAGAGACCCAGTACTTC.

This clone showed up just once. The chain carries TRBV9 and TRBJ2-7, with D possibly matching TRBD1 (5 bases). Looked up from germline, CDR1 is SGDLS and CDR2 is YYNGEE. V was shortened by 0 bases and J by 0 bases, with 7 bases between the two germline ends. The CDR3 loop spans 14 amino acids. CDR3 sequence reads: CASSVGGNSYEQYF. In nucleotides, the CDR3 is TGTGCCAGCAGCGTAGGGGGCAACTCCTACGAGCAGTACTTC.

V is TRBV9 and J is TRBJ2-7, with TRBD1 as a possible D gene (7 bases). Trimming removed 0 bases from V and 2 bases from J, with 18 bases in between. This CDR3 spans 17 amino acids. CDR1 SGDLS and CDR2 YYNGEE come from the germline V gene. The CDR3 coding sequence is TGTGCCAGCAGCGTAGGTTTTGGTCAGGGGGGAACCTACGAGCAGTACTTC. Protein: CASSVGFGQGGTYEQYF.

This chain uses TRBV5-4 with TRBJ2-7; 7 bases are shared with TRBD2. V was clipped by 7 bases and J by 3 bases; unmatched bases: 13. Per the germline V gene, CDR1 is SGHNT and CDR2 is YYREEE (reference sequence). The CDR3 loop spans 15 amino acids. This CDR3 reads CASSYERDTVYEQYF. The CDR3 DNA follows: TGTGCCAGCTCCTACGAGCGGGATACCGTCTACGAGCAGTACTTC.